Each of the 8 T cell receptor beta chains below was sequenced from the same sample in a study of CD8+ T cells in alopecia areata (dated by TCRdb to 2017 to 2018). In light of the paper, this sample's time point label describes: baseline before oral tofacitinib. Libraries were made using the immunoSEQ multiplex PCR assay. For TCR sequencing, RNA was extracted from every sample and reverse transcribed into cDNA to serve as template. Here the immuneACCESS table is served through TCRdb, limited to in-frame sequences with V and J called. Missing clones are a known gap in these copies; in checked studies unresolved V genes cover under half, and the rest lacks a known reason. The sample profile shows more than 200,000 clones; roughly two thirds of them were found once. The top ten hold more than 0.95% of the sample. Sequenced here: CD4+ T cells sorted from blood, sampled at week 0. The receptors shown here come from a human donor with alopecia areata.

The rearrangement uses TRBV29-1 and TRBJ2-7; tentatively, D is TRBD1 or TRBD2 (5 bases each). The CDR3 sequence is 13 residues long. Germline loops: CDR1 SQVTM, CDR2 ANQGSEA. Trimming removed 4 bases from V and 7 bases from J, with 17 bases in between. CDR3 amino acids: CSVVWPGTREQYF. The CDR3 region has the DNA TGCAGCGTTGTTTGGCCAGGGACGAGGGAGCAGTACTTC.

The gene calls are TRBV4-3 and TRBJ2-1; a weak D match, TRBD1 (6 bases). V shed 0 bases and J shed 2 bases, with 17 bases lying between them. CDR3 length: 18 residues. Germline CDR1 and CDR2: LGHNA and YSLEER. The CDR3 DNA reads TGCGCCAGCAGCCAAGAAGGGGGTTTGGGGGCTCCCTACAATGAGCAGTTCTTC. Translation gives CASSQEGGLGAPYNEQFF.

This clone was detected only a few times. V is TRBV7-9 and J is TRBJ2-5; 8 bases agree with TRBD1. The CDR3 runs 14 residues. The germline gives CDR1 SEHNR, CDR2 FQNEAQ (reference sequence). V gave up 4 bases and J gave up 5 bases; unmatched junction bases: 6. The CDR3 region is CASSSRGRLETQYF. As DNA, the CDR3 is TGTGCCAGCAGCTCCAGGGGGCGATTGGAGACCCAGTACTTC. The whole variable domain, filled in from reference TRBV7-9 and TRBJ2-5, reads DTGVSQNPRHKITKRGQNVTFRCDPISEHNRLYWYRQTLGQGPEFLTYFQNEAQLEKSRLLSDRFSAERPKGSFSTLEIQRTEQGDSAMYLCASSSRGRLETQYFGPGTRLLVL.

This clone is a singleton in its sample. The chain has TRBV6-5 and TRBJ1-2; no clear D. The V gene lost 2 bases and the J gene lost 5 bases, with 12 bases spanning the gap. Per germline, CDR1 MNHEY and CDR2 SVGAGI. CDR3 length equals 14 residues. DNA of the CDR3: TGTGCCAGCAGTTACCAACCGACGCTTTATGGCTACACCTTC. Translation: CASSYQPTLYGYTF.

A few counts support this clone. The chain recombines TRBV29-1 with TRBJ2-7; 8 bases are a match to TRBD1. CDR3 length: 13 amino acids. Looked up from germline, CDR1 is SQVTM and CDR2 is ANQGSEA. The trim removed 5 bases at V and 3 bases at J, leaving 6 bases unmatched. CDR3: CSVTRQGNYEQYF. CDR3 DNA: TGCAGCGTTACCCGACAGGGGAACTACGAGCAGTACTTC.

This clone was seen only a few times. The V and J genes are TRBV29-1 and TRBJ1-2; 8 bases are shared with TRBD1. This CDR3 has 13 amino acids. Germline V lookup: CDR1 SQVTM, CDR2 ANQGSEA. V was pared by 4 bases and J by 7 bases, with 8 bases of the junction left unmatched. Written as DNA, the CDR3 is TGCAGCGTTGGGGTCGCAGGGGGCCGTGGCTACACCTTC. Translation gives CSVGVAGGRGYTF.

The V and J genes are TRBV7-3 and TRBJ2-1, with TRBD1 identical over 8 bases. The V and J ends lost 3 bases and 8 bases, in that order; junction bases with no gene match: 6. CDR1 is SGHTA, CDR2 FQGTGA, per germline. CDR3 length: 14 amino acids. The CDR3 is CASSLTGEVDEQFF. DNA of the CDR3: TGTGCCAGCAGCTTGACAGGGGAGGTCGATGAGCAGTTCTTC.

The gene calls are TRBV4-3 and TRBJ2-3; 9 bases map to TRBD2. Trimming took 0 bases from V and 3 from J; bases not matched to a gene: 7. CDR3 length equals 17 residues. The germline gives CDR1 LGHNA, CDR2 YSLEER. The CDR3 sequence: CASSQDPSGGITDTQYF. As DNA, the CDR3 is TGCGCCAGCAGCCAAGATCCCAGCGGGGGGATTACAGATACGCAGTATTTT.